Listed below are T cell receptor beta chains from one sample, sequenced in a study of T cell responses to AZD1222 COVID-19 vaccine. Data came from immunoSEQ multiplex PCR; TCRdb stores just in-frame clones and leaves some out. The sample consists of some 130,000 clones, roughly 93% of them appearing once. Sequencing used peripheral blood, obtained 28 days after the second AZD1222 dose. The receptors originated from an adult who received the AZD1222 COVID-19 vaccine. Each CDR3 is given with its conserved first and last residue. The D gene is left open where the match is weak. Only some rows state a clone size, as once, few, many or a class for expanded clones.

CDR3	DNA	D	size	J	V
CATSGPRGYNEQFF	TGTGCCACCTCGGGGCCTAGGGGCTACAATGAGCAGTTCTTC	.	medium-sized	TRBJ2-1	TRBV7-9
CASSKAEKLFF	TGTGCCAGCAGCAAAGCCGAAAAACTGTTTTTT	.	.	TRBJ1-4	TRBV21-1
CASSLGGGVTDTQYF	TGTGCCAGCAGCTTAGGGGGGGGCGTCACAGATACGCAGTATTTT	.	.	TRBJ2-3	TRBV11-2
CASSERGGNTGELFF	TGTGCCAGCAGCGAGCGGGGGGGGAACACCGGGGAGCTGTTTTTT	TRBD2	.	TRBJ2-2	TRBV9
CASSPPGYEQYF	TGTGCCAGCAGTCCGCCGGGGTACGAGCAGTACTTC	.	.	TRBJ2-7	TRBV28
CSVERQPNLGYTF	TGCAGCGTTGAACGGCAGCCCAACTTGGGCTACACCTTC	.	.	TRBJ1-2	TRBV29-1
CACQPGTPDLGYTF	TGTGCCTGCCAACCCGGGACTCCTGACCTTGGCTACACCTTC	.	.	TRBJ1-2	TRBV28
CASSPSTDSYYNSPLHF	TGTGCCAGCTCACCAAGCACAGATTCTTACTATAATTCACCCCTCCACTTT	.	.	TRBJ1-6	TRBV18
CASSSTTLPPTGYEQYF	TGTGCCAGCAGCTCCACAACCCTACCCCCCACAGGCTACGAGCAGTACTTC	.	.	TRBJ2-7	TRBV5-6
CASSQGLGGAVYGYTF	TGCGCCAGCAGCCAAGGACTAGGAGGAGCCGTCTATGGCTACACCTTC	.	.	TRBJ1-2	TRBV4-1
CASSFFPRSGWDYGYTF	TGTGCCAGCAGCTTCTTCCCAAGGTCGGGGTGGGACTATGGCTACACCTTC	.	.	TRBJ1-2	TRBV11-2
CAISGEVNTEAFF	TGTGCCATCAGCGGAGAAGTGAACACTGAAGCTTTCTTT	.	.	TRBJ1-1	TRBV10-3
CASIPDRGMYDYGYTF	TGTGCCAGCATCCCCGACAGGGGGATGTACGACTATGGCTACACCTTC	TRBD1	.	TRBJ1-2	TRBV7-8
CASSLAWTRSYEQYF	TGCGCCAGCAGCTTGGCTTGGACACGTTCCTACGAGCAGTACTTC	.	.	TRBJ2-7	TRBV5-1
CASSFGEPSTDTQYF	TGCGCCAGCAGCTTCGGCGAGCCAAGCACAGATACGCAGTATTTT	.	.	TRBJ2-3	TRBV5-1
CAWSVGGNSPLHF	TGTGCCTGGAGTGTGGGCGGTAATTCACCCCTCCACTTT	.	few	TRBJ1-6	TRBV30
CASSLDRYYGYTF	TGCGCCAGCAGCCTGGACAGATACTATGGCTACACCTTC	.	.	TRBJ1-2	TRBV5-1
CASSQAGRNYGYTF	TGCGCCAGCAGCCAAGCGGGCAGAAACTATGGCTACACCTTC	.	once	TRBJ1-2	TRBV4-1